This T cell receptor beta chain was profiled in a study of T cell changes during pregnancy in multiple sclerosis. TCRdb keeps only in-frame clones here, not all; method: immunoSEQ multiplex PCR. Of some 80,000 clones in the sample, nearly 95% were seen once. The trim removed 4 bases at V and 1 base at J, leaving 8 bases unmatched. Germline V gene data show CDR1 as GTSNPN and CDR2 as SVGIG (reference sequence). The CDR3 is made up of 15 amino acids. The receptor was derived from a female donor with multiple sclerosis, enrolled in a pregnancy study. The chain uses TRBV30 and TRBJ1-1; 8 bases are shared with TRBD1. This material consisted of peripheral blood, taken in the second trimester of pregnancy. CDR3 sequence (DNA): TGTGCCTGGAACACCGGGACAGGACCGAACACTGAAGCTTTCTTT. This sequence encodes CAWNTGTGPNTEAFF.